These 4 T cell receptor beta chains were sequenced from one sample in a study of Tregs in tolerant kidney transplant recipients. TCRdb's table, derived via immunoSEQ multiplex PCR, lists solely in-frame clones and lacks some. The data show fewer than 70,000 clones, over 70% seen once. The sequenced material came from CD4+ T cells from blood. These TCRs come from a human donor in good health.

The chain uses TRBV13 and TRBJ2-1, with a possible D match to TRBD2 (6 bases). Trimming shortened V by 3 bases and J by 0 bases, and 15 bases separated the two germline ends. Germline loops: CDR1 PRHDT, CDR2 FYEKMQ (reference sequence). The CDR3 spans 17 residues. In nucleotides, the CDR3 is TGTGCCAGCAGCTTCTCGCTAGCGAGAGACTCCTACAATGAGCAGTTCTTC. Translation gives CASSFSLARDSYNEQFF.

The CDR3 spells CSLGGSISTDTQYF. CDR3 DNA sequence: TGCAGCTTAGGGGGGTCGATAAGCACAGATACGCAGTATTTT. V usage is TRBV29-1 and J usage is TRBJ2-3, with D possibly called TRBD1 or TRBD2 (6 bases each). The germline V and J ends were trimmed by 8 bases and 0 bases, with 15 bases remaining between them. From germline, CDR1 is SQVTM and CDR2 ANQGSEA. CDR3 length: 14 residues.

This chain uses TRBV11-3 with TRBJ2-3; D is perhaps TRBD2 (5 bases). CDR1 SGHNT and CDR2 YENEEA come from the germline V gene. Deletions cut 3 bases from V and 6 bases from J, with 19 bases between. This CDR3 has 16 amino acids. CDR3 residues: CASSLGGSGRSDTQYF. DNA for the CDR3: TGTGCCAGCAGCTTGGGCGGGTCTGGCAGAAGCGATACGCAGTATTTT.

The table lists this clone with a count of one. V gene TRBV18 combines with J gene TRBJ2-5; no clear D gene. This CDR3 is built from 14 residues. V lost 2 bases and J lost 5, with 12 bases in between. Germline V gene data show CDR1 as KGHSH and CDR2 as LQKENI. CDR3 sequence reads: CASSPKTLEETQYF. CDR3 in DNA: TGTGCCAGCTCACCAAAGACCCTGGAGGAGACCCAGTACTTC. Full variable domain (outside the CDR3, taken from reference TRBV18 and TRBJ2-5): NAGVMQNPRHLVRRRGQEARLRCSPMKGHSHVYWYRQLPEEGLKFMVYLQKENIIDESGMPKERFSAEFPKEGPSILRIQQVVRGDSAAYFCASSPKTLEETQYFGPGTRLLVL.